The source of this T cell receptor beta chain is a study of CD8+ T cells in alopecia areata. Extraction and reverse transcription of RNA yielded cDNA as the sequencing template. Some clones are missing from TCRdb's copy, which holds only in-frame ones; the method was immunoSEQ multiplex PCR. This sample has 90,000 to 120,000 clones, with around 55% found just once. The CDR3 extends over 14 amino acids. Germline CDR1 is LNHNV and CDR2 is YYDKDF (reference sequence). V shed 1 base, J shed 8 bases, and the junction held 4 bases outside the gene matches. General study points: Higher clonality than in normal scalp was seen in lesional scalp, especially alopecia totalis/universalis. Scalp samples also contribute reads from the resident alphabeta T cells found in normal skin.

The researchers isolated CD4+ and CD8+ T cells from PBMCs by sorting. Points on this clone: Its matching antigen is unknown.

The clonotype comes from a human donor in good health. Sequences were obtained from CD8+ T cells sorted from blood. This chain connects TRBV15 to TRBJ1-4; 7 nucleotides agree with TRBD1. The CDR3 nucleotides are TGTGCCACCAGCAGAGGAGGGGGCGTCGAAAAACTGTTTTTT. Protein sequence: CATSRGGGVEKLFF. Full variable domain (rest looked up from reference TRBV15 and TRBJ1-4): DAMVIQNPRYQVTQFGKPVTLSCSQTLNHNVMYWYQQKSSQAPKLLFHYYDKDFNNEADTPDNFQSRRPNTSFCFLDIRSPGLGDTAMYLCATSRGGGVEKLFFGSGTQLSVL.